The 15 T cell receptor beta chains below come from one sample, sequenced in a study of cytomegalovirus exposure and HLA in healthy donors. 60 Vbeta and 13 Jbeta primers were used in PCR. Generated by immunoSEQ multiplex PCR, the TCRdb table keeps only in-frame clones and is missing some. The repertoire holds about 200,000 clones, with about 79% as singletons. Input material: PBMCs. The receptor source for this set is a male donor in good health and CMV-seronegative.

V usage is TRBV4-3 and J usage is TRBJ1-2; 10 nucleotides align to TRBD1. The CDR3 runs 16 residues. V trimming: 2 bases; J trimming: 3 bases; junction bases outside the gene matches: 6. CDR1 is LGHNA, CDR2 YSLEER, per germline. CDR3 in amino acids: CASSQLSGTGDYGYTF. CDR3 in DNA: TGCGCCAGCAGCCAACTATCCGGGACAGGGGACTATGGCTACACCTTC.

The CDR3 bases are TGTGCCAGTAGTATAATCGCGGGGGGCACAGATACGCAGTATTTT. Its protein is CASSIIAGGTDTQYF. V is TRBV19 and J is TRBJ2-3; 7 bases map to TRBD2. The junction had 3 bases not matched to a gene; V was cut back by 2 bases and J by 1 base. This CDR3 spans 15 amino acids. From germline, CDR1 is LNHDA and CDR2 SQIVND (reference sequence).

The chain recombines TRBV5-1 with TRBJ2-3, with no clear D. Trimming removed 0 bases at V and 1 base at J, with 12 bases between. The CDR3 runs 16 residues. Germline loops: CDR1 SGHRS, CDR2 YFSETQ. CDR3 amino acids: CASSLVPARGTDTQYF. In DNA form, the CDR3 reads TGCGCCAGCAGCTTGGTCCCAGCGAGAGGCACAGATACGCAGTATTTT.

The chain recombines TRBV9 with TRBJ2-7; D might be TRBD2 (5 bases). Between the trimmed V and J ends, which lost 4 bases and 5 bases, there was a span of 13 bases. This CDR3 has 13 residues. The germline CDR1 and CDR2 sequences are SGDLS and YYNGEE. The CDR3: CASSPDAGNEQYF. CDR3 sequence (DNA): TGTGCCAGCAGCCCCGATGCCGGGAACGAGCAGTACTTC.

The chain joins TRBV7-9 to TRBJ2-7; maybe TRBD1 (6 bases). Germline CDR1 reads SEHNR; CDR2 reads FQNEAQ (reference sequence). CDR3 length equals 15 residues. The V gene lost 4 bases and the J gene lost 0 bases, with 13 bases spanning the gap. CDR3 sequence reads: CASSSGQGPSYEQYF. As DNA, the CDR3 is TGTGCCAGCAGCTCGGGGCAGGGGCCCTCCTACGAGCAGTACTTC.

The rearrangement joins TRBV5-3 to TRBJ2-7; D perhaps matches TRBD1 (5 bases). TRBV5-3 is classed as an ORF, of uncertain function. Trimming removed 9 bases from V and 6 bases from J, with 16 bases in between. This CDR3 is 12 amino acids long. The CDR3 coding sequence is TGTGCCAATACCAAGGGGTATGGCGAGCAGTACTTC. It encodes CANTKGYGEQYF.

This chain links TRBV5-6 with TRBJ1-1, with D possibly being TRBD1 (6 bases). CDR3 length equals 14 residues. The germline V and J ends were trimmed by 6 bases and 4 bases, with 16 bases remaining between them. Germline V lookup: CDR1 SGHDT, CDR2 YYEEEE. The CDR3 spells CASKEGGAGTEAFF. The CDR3 nucleotides are TGTGCCAGCAAAGAGGGGGGGGCAGGCACTGAAGCTTTCTTT.

Note on this clone: At one end the junction does not follow the germline gene, possibly because of a read error. The chain couples TRBV2 to TRBJ2-7; D is undetermined. The germline V gene has CDR1 SNHLY and CDR2 FYNNEI. The CDR3 length is 14 residues. The CDR3 reads CASSEVVRTYEQYF. As DNA, the CDR3 is TGTGCCAGCAGCGAAGTTGTCAGAACCTACGAGCAGTACTTC.

The chain combines TRBV19 with TRBJ2-3, with D possibly TRBD2 on 6 matching bases. V lost 2 bases, J lost 2 bases, and 11 bases lay in between. CDR1 and CDR2 (germline): LNHDA, SQIVND (reference sequence). This CDR3 has 15 amino acids. The chain's CDR3 is CASSISGPNTDTQYF. The CDR3 DNA follows: TGTGCCAGTAGTATAAGCGGGCCAAACACAGATACGCAGTATTTT.

The table lists this clone with a few counts. The chain employs TRBV7-9 and TRBJ2-7; 7 nucleotides line up with TRBD1. Germline V lookup: CDR1 SEHNR, CDR2 FQNEAQ (reference sequence). The CDR3 has 12 residues. The ends lost 6 bases at V and 2 bases at J; junction bases unmatched: 1. The CDR3 loop is CASRGQAYEQYF. The CDR3 region has the DNA TGTGCCAGCAGAGGACAGGCCTACGAGCAGTACTTC. Full variable domain (remainder filled in from reference TRBV7-9 and TRBJ2-7): DTGVSQNPRHKITKRGQNVTFRCDPISEHNRLYWYRQTLGQGPEFLTYFQNEAQLEKSRLLSDRFSAERPKGSFSTLEIQRTEQGDSAMYLCASRGQAYEQYFGPGTRLTVT.

The rearrangement joins TRBV9 to TRBJ2-1; 9 nucleotides match TRBD1. The length of the CDR3 is 15 residues. Trimming removed 3 bases from V and 7 bases from J; junction bases left unmatched: 8. The germline gives CDR1 SGDLS, CDR2 YYNGEE. Written as DNA, the CDR3 is TGTGCCAGCAGCGAAGGACAGGGGCGTATTAATGAGCAGTTCTTC. It translates to CASSEGQGRINEQFF.

The rearrangement uses TRBV27 and TRBJ1-5, with a possible D match to TRBD1 (6 bases). The CDR3 sequence is 15 residues long. From germline, CDR1 is MNHEY and CDR2 SMNVEV (reference sequence). V gave up 2 bases and J gave up 7 bases, with 15 bases separating them. Here the CDR3 reads CASSLARRGRQPQHF. DNA for the CDR3: TGTGCCAGCAGTTTAGCGCGCAGGGGACGCCAGCCCCAGCATTTT.

The CDR3 sequence: CASSRRGGSTDTQYF. CDR3 sequence (DNA): TGTGCCAGCAGCCGGCGGGGCGGAAGCACAGATACGCAGTATTTT. V usage is TRBV7-2 and J usage is TRBJ2-3; perhaps TRBD2 as D (6 bases). The CDR3 length is 15 residues. The V end lost 5 bases, the J end lost 0 bases, and 12 bases lay between the germline ends. Germline V lookup: CDR1 SGHTA, CDR2 FQGNSA.

The chain links TRBV5-1 to TRBJ2-1; TRBD1 matches at 7 bases. The junction had 5 bases not matched to a gene; V was cut back by 5 bases and J by 6 bases. Germline values: CDR1 SGHRS, CDR2 YFSETQ. This CDR3 contains 13 residues. The CDR3 DNA reads as TGCGCCAGCAGACGGGACAGCCTCAATGAGCAGTTCTTC. Protein sequence: CASRRDSLNEQFF.

The chain links TRBV5-6 to TRBJ1-6, with D maybe TRBD1 (5 bases). From germline, CDR1 is SGHDT and CDR2 YYEEEE. V lost 2 bases and J 7 bases, leaving 10 bases between the germline ends. The CDR3 totals 14 residues. The CDR3 is CASSFRGINSPLHF. The CDR3 DNA sequence: TGTGCCAGCAGCTTTCGGGGGATAAATTCACCCCTCCACTTT.